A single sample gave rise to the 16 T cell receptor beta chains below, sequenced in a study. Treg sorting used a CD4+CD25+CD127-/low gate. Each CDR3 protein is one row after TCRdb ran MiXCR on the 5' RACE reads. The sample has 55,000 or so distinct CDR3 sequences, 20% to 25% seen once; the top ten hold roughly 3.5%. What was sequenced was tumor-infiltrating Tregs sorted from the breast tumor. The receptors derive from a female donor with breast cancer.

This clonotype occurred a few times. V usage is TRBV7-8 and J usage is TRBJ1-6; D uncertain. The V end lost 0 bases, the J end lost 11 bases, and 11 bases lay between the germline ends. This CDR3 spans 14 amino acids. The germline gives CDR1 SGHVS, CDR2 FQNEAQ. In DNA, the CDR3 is TGTGCCAGCAGCTTAGCGATAGGAGTGACACCCCTCCACTTT. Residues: CASSLAIGVTPLHF.

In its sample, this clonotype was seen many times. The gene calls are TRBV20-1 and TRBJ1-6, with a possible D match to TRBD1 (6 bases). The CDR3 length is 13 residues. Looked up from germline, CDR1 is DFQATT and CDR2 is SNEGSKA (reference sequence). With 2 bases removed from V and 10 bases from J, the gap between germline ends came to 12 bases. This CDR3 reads CSARMGAGSPLHF. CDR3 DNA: TGCAGTGCTAGAATGGGGGCAGGGTCACCCCTCCACTTT.

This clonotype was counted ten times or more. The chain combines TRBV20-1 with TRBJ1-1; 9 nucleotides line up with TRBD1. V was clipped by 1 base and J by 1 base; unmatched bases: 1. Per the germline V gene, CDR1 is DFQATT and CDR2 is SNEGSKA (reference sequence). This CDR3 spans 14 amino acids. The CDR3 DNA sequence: TGCAGTGCTAGAGGGGACAGGGAGAACACTGAAGCTTTCTTT. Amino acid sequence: CSARGDRENTEAFF.

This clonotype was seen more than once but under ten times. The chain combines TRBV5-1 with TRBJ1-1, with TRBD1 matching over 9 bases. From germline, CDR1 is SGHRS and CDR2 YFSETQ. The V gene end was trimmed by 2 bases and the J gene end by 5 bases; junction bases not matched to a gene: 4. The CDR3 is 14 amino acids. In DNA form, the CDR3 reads TGCGCCAGCAGCTTCTCGGGACAGGGAACTGAAGCTTTCTTT. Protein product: CASSFSGQGTEAFF.

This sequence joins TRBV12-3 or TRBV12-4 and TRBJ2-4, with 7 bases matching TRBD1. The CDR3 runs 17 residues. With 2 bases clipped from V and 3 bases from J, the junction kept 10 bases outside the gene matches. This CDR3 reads CASSLTGTAKGKNIQYF. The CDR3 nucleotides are TGTGCCAGCAGTTTAACAGGGACAGCCAAGGGCAAAAACATTCAGTACTTC.

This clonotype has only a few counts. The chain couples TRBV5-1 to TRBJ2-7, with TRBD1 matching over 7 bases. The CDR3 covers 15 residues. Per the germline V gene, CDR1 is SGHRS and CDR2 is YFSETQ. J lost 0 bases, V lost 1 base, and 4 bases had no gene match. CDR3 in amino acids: CASSLTGESSYEQYF. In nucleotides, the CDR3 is TGCGCCAGCAGCTTGACAGGGGAGAGCTCCTACGAGCAGTACTTC.

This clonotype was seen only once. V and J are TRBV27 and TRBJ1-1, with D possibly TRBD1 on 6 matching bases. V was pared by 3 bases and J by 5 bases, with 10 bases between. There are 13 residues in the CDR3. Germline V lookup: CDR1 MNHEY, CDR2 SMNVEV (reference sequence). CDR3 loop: CASSFYGTTEAFF. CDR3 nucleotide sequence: TGTGCCAGCAGTTTTTATGGGACAACTGAAGCTTTCTTT.

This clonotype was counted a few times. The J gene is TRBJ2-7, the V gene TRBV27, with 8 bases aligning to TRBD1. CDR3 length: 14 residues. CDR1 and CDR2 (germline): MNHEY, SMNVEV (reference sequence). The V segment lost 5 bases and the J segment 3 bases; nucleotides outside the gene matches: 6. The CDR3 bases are TGTGCCAGCAGTCCCTTGGACAGGGTCTACGAGCAGTACTTC. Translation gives CASSPLDRVYEQYF.

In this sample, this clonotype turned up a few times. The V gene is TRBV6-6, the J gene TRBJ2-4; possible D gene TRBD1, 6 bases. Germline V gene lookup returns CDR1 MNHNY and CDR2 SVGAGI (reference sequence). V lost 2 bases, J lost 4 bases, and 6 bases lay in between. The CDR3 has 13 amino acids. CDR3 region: CASSYGTKNIQYF. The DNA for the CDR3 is TGTGCCAGCAGTTACGGGACAAAAAACATTCAGTACTTC.

DNA of the CDR3: TGTGCCAGCAGCTTAGTGACAGGGGCCTACGAGCAGTACTTC. Protein sequence: CASSLVTGAYEQYF. V gene TRBV7-8 combines with J gene TRBJ2-7; TRBD1 matches at 8 bases. The CDR3 contains 14 residues. The germline CDR1 and CDR2 sequences are SGHVS and FQNEAQ. Trimming removed 1 base from V and 2 bases from J; junction bases left unmatched: 1.

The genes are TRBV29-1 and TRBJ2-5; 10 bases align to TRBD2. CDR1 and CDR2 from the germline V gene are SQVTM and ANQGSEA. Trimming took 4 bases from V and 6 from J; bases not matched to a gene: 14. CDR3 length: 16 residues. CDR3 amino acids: CSVGDLAGTSEKTQYF. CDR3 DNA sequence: TGCAGCGTTGGAGACCTTGCCGGGACTAGCGAGAAGACCCAGTACTTC.

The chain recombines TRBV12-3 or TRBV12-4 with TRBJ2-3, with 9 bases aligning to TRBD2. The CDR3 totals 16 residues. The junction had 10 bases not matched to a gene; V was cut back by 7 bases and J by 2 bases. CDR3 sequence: CASTIRAGGPTDTQYF. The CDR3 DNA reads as TGTGCCAGCACCATACGGGCGGGAGGGCCCACAGATACGCAGTATTTT.

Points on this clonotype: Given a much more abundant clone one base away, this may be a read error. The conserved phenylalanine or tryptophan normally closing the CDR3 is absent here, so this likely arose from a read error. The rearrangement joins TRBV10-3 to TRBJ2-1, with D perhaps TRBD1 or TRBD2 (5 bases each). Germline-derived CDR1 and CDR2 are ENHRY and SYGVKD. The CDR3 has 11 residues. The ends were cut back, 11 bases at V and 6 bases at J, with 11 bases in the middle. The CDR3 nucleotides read TGTGCCGCCGGGGCGGGCAATGAGCAGTTCTCC. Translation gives CAAGAGNEQFS.

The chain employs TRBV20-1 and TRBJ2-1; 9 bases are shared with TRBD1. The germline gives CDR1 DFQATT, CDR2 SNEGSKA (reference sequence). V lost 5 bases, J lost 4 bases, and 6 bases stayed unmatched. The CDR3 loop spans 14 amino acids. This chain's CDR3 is CSADVGQGYNEQFF. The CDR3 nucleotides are TGCAGTGCTGATGTGGGACAGGGTTACAATGAGCAGTTCTTC.

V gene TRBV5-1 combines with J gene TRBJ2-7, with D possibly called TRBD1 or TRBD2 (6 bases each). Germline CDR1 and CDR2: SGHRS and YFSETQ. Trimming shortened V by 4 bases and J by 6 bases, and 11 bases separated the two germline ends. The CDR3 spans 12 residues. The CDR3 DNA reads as TGCGCCAGCAGCCTGGGGGGCTGCGAGCAGTACTTC. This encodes CASSLGGCEQYF.

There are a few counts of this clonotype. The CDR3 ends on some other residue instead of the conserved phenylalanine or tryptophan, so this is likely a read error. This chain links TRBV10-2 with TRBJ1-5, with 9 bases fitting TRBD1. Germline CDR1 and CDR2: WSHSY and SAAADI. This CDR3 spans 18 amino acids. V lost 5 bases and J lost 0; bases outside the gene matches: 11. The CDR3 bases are TGCGCCAGCAGTCCGACAGGGGGGACTTTCCTTAGCAATCAGCCCCAGCATCTT. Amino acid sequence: CASSPTGGTFLSNQPQHL.